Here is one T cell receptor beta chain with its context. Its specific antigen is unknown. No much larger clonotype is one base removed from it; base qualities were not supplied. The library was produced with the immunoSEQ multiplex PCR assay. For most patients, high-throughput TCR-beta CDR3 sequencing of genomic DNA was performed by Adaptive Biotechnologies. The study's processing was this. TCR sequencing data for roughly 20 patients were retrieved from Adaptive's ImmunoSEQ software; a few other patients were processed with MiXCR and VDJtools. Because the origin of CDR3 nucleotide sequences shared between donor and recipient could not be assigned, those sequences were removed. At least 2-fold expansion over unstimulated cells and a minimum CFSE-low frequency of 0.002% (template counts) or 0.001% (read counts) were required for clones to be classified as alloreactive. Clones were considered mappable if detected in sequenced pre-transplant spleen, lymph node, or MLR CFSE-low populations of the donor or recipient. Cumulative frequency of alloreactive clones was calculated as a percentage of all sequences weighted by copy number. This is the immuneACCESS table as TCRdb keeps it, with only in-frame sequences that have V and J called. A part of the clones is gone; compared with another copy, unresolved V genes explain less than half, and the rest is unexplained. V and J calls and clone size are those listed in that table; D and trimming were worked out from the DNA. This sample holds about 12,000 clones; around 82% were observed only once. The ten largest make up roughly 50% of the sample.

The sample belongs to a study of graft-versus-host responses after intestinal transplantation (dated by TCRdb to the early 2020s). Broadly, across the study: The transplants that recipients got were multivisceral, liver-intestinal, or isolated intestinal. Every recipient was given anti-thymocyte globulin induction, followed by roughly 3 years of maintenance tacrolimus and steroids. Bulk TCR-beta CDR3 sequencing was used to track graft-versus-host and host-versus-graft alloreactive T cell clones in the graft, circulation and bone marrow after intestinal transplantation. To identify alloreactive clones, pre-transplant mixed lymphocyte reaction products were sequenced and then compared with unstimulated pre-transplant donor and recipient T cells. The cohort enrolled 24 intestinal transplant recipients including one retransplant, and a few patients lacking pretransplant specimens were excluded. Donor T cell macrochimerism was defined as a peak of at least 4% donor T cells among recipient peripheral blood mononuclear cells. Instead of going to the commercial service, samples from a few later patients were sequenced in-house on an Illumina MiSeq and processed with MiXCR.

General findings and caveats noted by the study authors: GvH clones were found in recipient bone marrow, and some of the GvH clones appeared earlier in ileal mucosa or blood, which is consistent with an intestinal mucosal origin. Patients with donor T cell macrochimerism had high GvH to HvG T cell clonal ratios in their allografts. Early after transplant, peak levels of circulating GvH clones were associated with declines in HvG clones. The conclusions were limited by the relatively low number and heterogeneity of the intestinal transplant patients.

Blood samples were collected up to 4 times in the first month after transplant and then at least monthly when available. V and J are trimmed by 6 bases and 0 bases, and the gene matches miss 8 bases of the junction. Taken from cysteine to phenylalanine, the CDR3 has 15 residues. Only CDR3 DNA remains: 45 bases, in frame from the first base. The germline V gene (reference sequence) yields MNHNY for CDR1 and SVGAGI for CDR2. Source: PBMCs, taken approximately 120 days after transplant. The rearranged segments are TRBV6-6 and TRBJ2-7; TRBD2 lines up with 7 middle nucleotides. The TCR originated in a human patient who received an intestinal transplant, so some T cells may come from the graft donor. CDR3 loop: CASRDGSSGSYEQYF. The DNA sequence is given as TGTGCCAGCAGAGATGGGTCTAGCGGCTCCTACGAGCAGTACTTC.